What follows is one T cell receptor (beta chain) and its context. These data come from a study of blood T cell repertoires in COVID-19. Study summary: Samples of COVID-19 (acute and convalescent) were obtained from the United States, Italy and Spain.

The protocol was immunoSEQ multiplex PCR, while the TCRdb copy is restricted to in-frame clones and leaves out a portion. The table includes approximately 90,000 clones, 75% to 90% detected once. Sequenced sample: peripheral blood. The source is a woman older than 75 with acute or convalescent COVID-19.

The CDR3 loop reads CASSLAAGGIGSYNEQFF. For the CDR3, the DNA is TGTGCCAGCAGCTTAGCCGCAGGGGGCATTGGCTCCTACAATGAGCAGTTCTTC. The V gene is TRBV7-2, the J gene TRBJ2-1, with 8 bases matching TRBD1. The CDR3 has 18 residues. Germline trimming cut 0 bases from V and 0 bases from J; bases unmatched to any gene: 7. The germline CDR1 and CDR2 sequences are SGHTA and FQGNSA.